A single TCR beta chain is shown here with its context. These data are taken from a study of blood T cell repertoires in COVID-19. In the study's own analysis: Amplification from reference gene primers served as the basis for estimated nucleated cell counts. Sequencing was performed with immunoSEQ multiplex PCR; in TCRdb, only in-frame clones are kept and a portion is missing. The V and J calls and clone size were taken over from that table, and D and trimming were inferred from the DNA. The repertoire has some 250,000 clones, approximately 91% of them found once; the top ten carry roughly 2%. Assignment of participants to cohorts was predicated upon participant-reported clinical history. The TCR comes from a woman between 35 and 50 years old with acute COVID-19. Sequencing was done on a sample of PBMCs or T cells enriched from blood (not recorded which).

Written as DNA, the CDR3 is TGTGCCACCAGCACCCCAGGGAAGGGAAATCAGCCCCAGCATTTT. It encodes CATSTPGKGNQPQHF. The rearrangement uses TRBV15 and TRBJ1-5, with TRBD1 as a possible D gene (5 bases). V dropped 4 bases and J dropped 4 bases, with 14 bases sitting between them. There are 15 residues in the CDR3. Germline V CDR1 and CDR2: LNHNV, YYDKDF (reference sequence). Variable domain in full (rest from reference TRBV15 and TRBJ1-5): DAMVIQNPRYQVTQFGKPVTLSCSQTLNHNVMYWYQQKSSQAPKLLFHYYDKDFNNEADTPDNFQSRRPNTSFCFLDIRSPGLGDTAMYLCATSTPGKGNQPQHFGDGTRLSIL.